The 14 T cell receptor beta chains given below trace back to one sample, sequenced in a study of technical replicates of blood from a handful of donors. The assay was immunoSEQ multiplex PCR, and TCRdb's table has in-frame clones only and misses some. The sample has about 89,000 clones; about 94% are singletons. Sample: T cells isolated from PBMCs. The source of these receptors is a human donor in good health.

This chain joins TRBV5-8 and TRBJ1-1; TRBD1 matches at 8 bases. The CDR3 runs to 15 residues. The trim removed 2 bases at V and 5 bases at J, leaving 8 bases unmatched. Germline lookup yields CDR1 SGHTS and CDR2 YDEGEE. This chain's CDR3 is CASSFRDRMGTEAFF. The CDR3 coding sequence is TGTGCCAGCAGCTTTCGGGACAGGATGGGAACTGAAGCTTTCTTT.

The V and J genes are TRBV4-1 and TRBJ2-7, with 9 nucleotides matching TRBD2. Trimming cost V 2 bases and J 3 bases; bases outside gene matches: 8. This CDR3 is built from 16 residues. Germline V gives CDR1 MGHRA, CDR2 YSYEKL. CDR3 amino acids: CASSQHNLLAGYEQYF. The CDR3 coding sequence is TGCGCCAGCAGCCAACATAACTTACTAGCGGGCTACGAGCAGTACTTC.

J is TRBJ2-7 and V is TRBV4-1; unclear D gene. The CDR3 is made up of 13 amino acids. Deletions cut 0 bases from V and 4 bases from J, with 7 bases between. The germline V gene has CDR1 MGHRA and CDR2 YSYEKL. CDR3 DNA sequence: TGCGCCAGCAGCCAAGAGTTCCGTTACGAGCAGTACTTC. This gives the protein CASSQEFRYEQYF.

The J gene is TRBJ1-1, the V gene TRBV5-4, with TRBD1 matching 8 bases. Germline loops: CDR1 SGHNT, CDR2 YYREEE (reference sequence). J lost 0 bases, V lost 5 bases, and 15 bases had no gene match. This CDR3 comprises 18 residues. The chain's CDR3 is CASRADRDRRLMNTEAFF. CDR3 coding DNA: TGTGCCAGCAGGGCGGACCGGGACAGGAGGCTCATGAACACTGAAGCTTTCTTT.

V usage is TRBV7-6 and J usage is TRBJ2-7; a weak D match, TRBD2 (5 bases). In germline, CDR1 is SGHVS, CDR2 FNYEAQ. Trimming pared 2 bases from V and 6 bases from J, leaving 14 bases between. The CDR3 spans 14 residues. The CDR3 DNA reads TGTGCCAGCAGCTTATCCTCCAGTGGAGGCGAGCAGTACTTC. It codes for CASSLSSSGGEQYF.

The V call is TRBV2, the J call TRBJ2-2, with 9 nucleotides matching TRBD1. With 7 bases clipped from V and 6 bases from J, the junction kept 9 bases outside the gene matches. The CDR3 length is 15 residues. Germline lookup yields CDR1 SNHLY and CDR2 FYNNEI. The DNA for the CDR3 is TGTGCCAGCACTAACAACAGGGGGCCGGCCGGGGAGCTGTTTTTT. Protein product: CASTNNRGPAGELFF.

This CDR3 reads CASSRLAGQRTDTQYF. The CDR3 bases are TGTGCCAGTAGTCGGTTAGCGGGGCAACGCACAGATACGCAGTATTTT. The chain combines TRBV19 with TRBJ2-3, with 8 bases aligning to TRBD2. This CDR3 region has 16 residues. With 5 bases clipped from V and 1 base from J, the junction kept 8 bases outside the gene matches. CDR1 and CDR2 from the germline V gene are LNHDA and SQIVND (reference sequence).

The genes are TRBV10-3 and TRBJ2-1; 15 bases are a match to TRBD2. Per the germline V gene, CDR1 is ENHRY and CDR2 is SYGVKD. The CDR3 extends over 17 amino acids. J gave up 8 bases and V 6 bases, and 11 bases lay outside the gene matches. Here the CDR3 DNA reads TGTGCCATCAGCCCTGGACTAGCGGGGGGGCGAATGGATGAGCAGTTCTTC. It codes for CAISPGLAGGRMDEQFF.

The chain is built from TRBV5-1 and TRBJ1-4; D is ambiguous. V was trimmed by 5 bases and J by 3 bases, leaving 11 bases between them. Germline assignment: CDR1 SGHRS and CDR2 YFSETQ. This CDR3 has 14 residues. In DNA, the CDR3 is TGCGCCAGCAGTTTCGGGCGGGCTAATGAAAAACTGTTTTTT. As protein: CASSFGRANEKLFF.

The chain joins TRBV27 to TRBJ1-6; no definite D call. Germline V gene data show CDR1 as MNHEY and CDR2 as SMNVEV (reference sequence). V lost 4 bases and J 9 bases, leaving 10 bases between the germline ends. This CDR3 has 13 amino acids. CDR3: CASSWSSGSPLHF. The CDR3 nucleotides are TGTGCCAGCAGTTGGTCCTCGGGTTCACCCCTCCACTTT.

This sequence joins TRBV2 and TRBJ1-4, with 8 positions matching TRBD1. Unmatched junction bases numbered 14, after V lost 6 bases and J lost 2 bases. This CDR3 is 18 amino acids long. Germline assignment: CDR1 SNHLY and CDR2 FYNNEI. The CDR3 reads CASRERRTGLITNEKLFF. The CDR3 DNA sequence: TGTGCCAGCAGGGAACGACGGACAGGGTTAATCACTAATGAAAAACTGTTTTTT.

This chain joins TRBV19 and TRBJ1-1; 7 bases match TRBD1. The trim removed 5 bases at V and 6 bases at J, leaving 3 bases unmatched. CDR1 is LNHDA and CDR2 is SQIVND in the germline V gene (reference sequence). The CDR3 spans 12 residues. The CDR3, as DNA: TGTGCCAGTAGTCTCACAGGGGCTGAAGCTTTCTTT. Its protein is CASSLTGAEAFF.

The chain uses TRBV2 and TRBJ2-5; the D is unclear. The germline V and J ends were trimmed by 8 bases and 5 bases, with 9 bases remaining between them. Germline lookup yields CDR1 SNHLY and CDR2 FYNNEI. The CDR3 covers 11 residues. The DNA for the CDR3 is TGTGCCAGCGGGCAGCAGGAGACCCAGTACTTC. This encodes CASGQQETQYF.

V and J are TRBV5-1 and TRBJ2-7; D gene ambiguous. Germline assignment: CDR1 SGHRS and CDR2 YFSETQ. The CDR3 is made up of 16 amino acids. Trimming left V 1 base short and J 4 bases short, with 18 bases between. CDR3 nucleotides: TGCGCCAGCAGCTTGAGCGCAGCCTCGCCTCCTTACGAGCAGTACTTC. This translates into CASSLSAASPPYEQYF.